Following are 22 T cell receptor beta chains from one sample sequenced in a study of blood T cell repertoires in COVID-19. Assay: immunoSEQ multiplex PCR; the TCRdb copy retains only in-frame clones and omits some. The data hold 60,000 to 75,000 clones, with 70% to 85% observed a single time. Specimen: peripheral blood. All receptors derive from a woman between 45 and 60 years old with acute or convalescent COVID-19.

This clone was observed a single time. The rearrangement links TRBV2 to TRBJ1-1; TRBD1 matches at 9 bases. Germline CDR1 reads SNHLY; CDR2 reads FYNNEI. This CDR3 region has 14 residues. Trimming at V came to 5 bases and at J to 4 bases, leaving 5 bases not matched to a gene. The CDR3 region is CASSRETGGTEAFF. CDR3 nucleotides: TGTGCCAGCAGTAGAGAGACAGGGGGCACTGAAGCTTTCTTT.

V usage is TRBV5-4 and J usage is TRBJ2-2; 7 nucleotides match TRBD1. Germline assignment: CDR1 SGHNT and CDR2 YYREEE (reference sequence). V dropped 3 bases and J dropped 1; count of bases not matched to a gene: 6. This CDR3 contains 16 residues. Here the CDR3 DNA reads TGTGCCAGCAGCTCACCGACAGGGTTGAACACCGGGGAGCTGTTTTTT. Protein: CASSSPTGLNTGELFF.

The chain uses TRBV25-1 and TRBJ1-1; D may be TRBD1 (6 bases). The CDR3 runs to 12 residues. CDR1 is MGHDK and CDR2 is SYGVNS in the germline V gene. Trimming pared 7 bases from V and 5 bases from J, leaving 11 bases between. The CDR3, as DNA: TGTGCCAGCAAGGAACAGGGTACTGAAGCTTTCTTT. The encoded protein is CASKEQGTEAFF.

V usage is TRBV4-2 and J usage is TRBJ2-3; 11 nucleotides agree with TRBD2. The CDR3 has 15 amino acids. The germline V gene encodes CDR1 LGHNA and CDR2 YNFKEQ. J was trimmed by 4 bases and V by 1 base; bases with no gene match: 1. DNA for the CDR3: TGTGCCAGCAGCCAAGTAGCGGGGGGGCCAGATACGCAGTATTTT. As protein: CASSQVAGGPDTQYF.

This sequence joins TRBV6-5 and TRBJ1-1; D remains unclear. The germline V gene encodes CDR1 MNHEY and CDR2 SVGAGI. V was trimmed by 2 bases and J by 1 base, leaving 14 bases between them. The CDR3 consists of 16 residues. In nucleotides, the CDR3 is TGTGCCAGCAGTTACGTTCGGCCAGGCAGGAACACTGAAGCTTTCTTT. This encodes CASSYVRPGRNTEAFF.

The chain recombines TRBV7-2 with TRBJ1-2, with D perhaps matching TRBD1 (6 bases). V lost 1 base, J lost 7 bases, and 19 bases lay in between. This CDR3 has 16 amino acids. Germline V gives CDR1 SGHTA, CDR2 FQGNSA. The CDR3 loop is CASSLVFGGQGGGYTF. CDR3 coding DNA: TGTGCCAGCAGCTTAGTGTTCGGGGGGCAAGGTGGTGGCTACACCTTC.

This chain connects TRBV6-4 to TRBJ1-1; possible D gene TRBD1, 6 bases. This CDR3 has 14 residues. Trimming took 6 bases from V and 4 from J, leaving 15 bases between them. Germline V gene lookup returns CDR1 MRHNA and CDR2 SNTAGT. CDR3 region: CASRRGSGATEAFF. Here the CDR3 DNA reads TGTGCCAGCAGGAGGGGGTCAGGGGCCACTGAAGCTTTCTTT.

The CDR3 sequence is CASSPSRQGFYEQYF. DNA for the CDR3: TGTGCCAGTAGTCCCAGCCGACAGGGTTTCTACGAGCAGTACTTC. The V call is TRBV19, the J call TRBJ2-7; 7 nucleotides match TRBD1. With V trimmed by 5 bases and J by 3 bases, 10 bases remained unmatched. The germline V gene has CDR1 LNHDA and CDR2 SQIVND (reference sequence). The CDR3 runs to 15 residues.

The chain combines TRBV10-1 with TRBJ2-2, with D possibly matching TRBD2 (6 bases). V lost 6 bases and J 4 bases, leaving 24 bases between the germline ends. The CDR3 runs to 18 residues. Germline CDR1 WNHNN, CDR2 SYGVQD (reference sequence). CDR3 nucleotides: TGCGCCAGCAGGAAAATTGTGGGGACTCGTCCGTTCACCGGGGAGCTGTTTTTT. Translation: CASRKIVGTRPFTGELFF.

In this sample, this clone turned up a few times. This CDR3 reads CASSPRGQVTYQETQYF. The CDR3 DNA reads as TGTGCCAGCAGCCCTCGAGGGCAGGTGACGTACCAAGAGACCCAGTACTTC. The V call is TRBV9, the J call TRBJ2-5; a possible D gene is TRBD2 (5 bases). The germline V and J ends were trimmed by 4 bases and 0 bases, with 19 bases remaining between them. Germline CDR1 reads SGDLS; CDR2 reads YYNGEE. The CDR3 consists of 17 residues.

The rearrangement links TRBV5-4 to TRBJ1-1; D possibly corresponds to TRBD1 (5 bases). The germline CDR1 and CDR2 sequences are SGHNT and YYREEE (reference sequence). The V end was cut by 0 bases, the J end by 5 bases, with 17 bases between. This CDR3 spans 16 amino acids. CDR3 DNA sequence: TGTGCCAGCAGCTTGGGATTTGGCAGGGATCGAACTGAAGCTTTCTTT. It specifies CASSLGFGRDRTEAFF.

V is TRBV19 and J is TRBJ1-6, with a weak D call TRBD1 (5 bases). The germline gives CDR1 LNHDA, CDR2 SQIVND (reference sequence). The CDR3 has 16 residues. Between the trimmed V and J ends, which lost 3 bases and 5 bases, there was a span of 14 bases. CDR3 sequence: CASSIRAQGDNSPLHF. DNA of the CDR3: TGTGCCAGTAGTATTAGGGCCCAAGGGGATAATTCACCCCTCCACTTT.

The CDR3 sequence: CASSPDRNYGYTF. CDR3 nucleotides: TGTGCCAGCAGTCCGGACAGAAACTATGGCTACACCTTC. This chain uses TRBV6-6 with TRBJ1-2, with TRBD1 as a possible D gene (6 bases). This CDR3 is built from 13 residues. With 5 bases removed from V and 2 bases from J, the gap between germline ends came to 9 bases. Germline lookup yields CDR1 MNHNY and CDR2 SVGAGI (reference sequence).

This clone is medium-sized (0.01 to 0.1%). Here the CDR3 DNA reads TGCGCCAGCAGCTTGGCGTATAGCACGAGCTCCTACGAGCAGTACTTC. This sequence encodes CASSLAYSTSSYEQYF. The rearrangement links TRBV5-1 to TRBJ2-7; unclear D gene. V was shortened by 0 bases and J by 0 bases, with 13 bases between the two germline ends. This CDR3 spans 16 amino acids. Per germline, CDR1 SGHRS and CDR2 YFSETQ.

V is TRBV28 and J is TRBJ2-5; 8 bases align to TRBD1. The CDR3 runs 12 residues. The junction had 0 bases not matched to a gene; V was cut back by 5 bases and J by 4 bases. Per germline, CDR1 MDHEN and CDR2 SYDVKM. CDR3 nucleotides: TGTGCCAGCAGTACAGGGGGAGAGACCCAGTACTTC. This encodes CASSTGGETQYF.

This chain links TRBV20-1 with TRBJ2-5; TRBD2 is a possible D gene (5 bases). V was clipped by 3 bases and J by 2 bases, with 13 bases between them. The CDR3 covers 14 residues. CDR1 and CDR2 (germline): DFQATT, SNEGSKA (reference sequence). The CDR3: CSASSPSKQETQYF. The CDR3, as DNA: TGCAGTGCTAGTTCTCCTAGCAAGCAAGAGACCCAGTACTTC.

The chain uses TRBV12-3 or TRBV12-4 and TRBJ1-3, with 7 nucleotides matching TRBD1. V lost 9 bases to trimming and J lost 0 bases; unmatched junction nucleotides: 2. This CDR3 region has 13 residues. The CDR3 spells CARGTASGNTIYF. Written as DNA, the CDR3 is TGTGCCAGGGGGACAGCCTCTGGAAACACCATATATTTT.

The chain is built from TRBV2 and TRBJ1-1; TRBD1 is a possible D gene (5 bases). Germline V CDR1 and CDR2: SNHLY, FYNNEI. The CDR3 extends over 11 amino acids. The CDR3 DNA reads TGTGCAAAGACAGAGAACACTGAAGCTTTCTTT. This encodes CAKTENTEAFF. Looking up the rest from reference TRBV2 and TRBJ1-1 gives the full variable domain: EPEVTQTPSHQVTQMGQEVILRCVPISNHLYFYWYRQILGQKVEFLVSFYNNEISEKSEIFDDQFSVERPDGSNFTLKIRSTKLEDSAMYFCAKTENTEAFFGQGTRLTVV.

This clone was seen more than once but under ten times. V gene TRBV10-3 combines with J gene TRBJ1-1, with D maybe TRBD1 (5 bases). The V and J ends lost 6 bases and 11 bases respectively, with 16 bases between them. CDR3 size: 12 residues. The germline V gene encodes CDR1 ENHRY and CDR2 SYGVKD. The CDR3 DNA reads TGTGCCATCAGGGAAGCCCAAGGGGCGGCTTTCTTT. It is translated as CAIREAQGAAFF.

This sequence joins TRBV5-6 and TRBJ2-2, with TRBD2 matching over 8 bases. The CDR3 extends over 16 amino acids. Germline-derived CDR1 and CDR2 are SGHDT and YYEEEE. V trimming: 1 base; J trimming: 6 bases; junction bases outside the gene matches: 8. As DNA, the CDR3 is TGTGCCAGCAGCTTGAGCCAGCGGGAGATTCCCGGGGAGCTGTTTTTT. This encodes CASSLSQREIPGELFF. The full variable domain, in which reference TRBV5-6 and TRBJ2-2 provide the parts outside the CDR3, is DAGVTQSPTHLIKTRGQQVTLRCSPKSGHDTVSWYQQALGQGPQFIFQYYEEEERQRGNFPDRFSGHQFPNYSSELNVNALLLGDSALYLCASSLSQREIPGELFFGEGSRLTVL.

The J gene is TRBJ2-7, the V gene TRBV7-2, with a weak D call TRBD2 (6 bases). V was cut by 4 bases and J by 6 bases, with 16 bases left in between. This CDR3 has 14 residues. The germline V gene encodes CDR1 SGHTA and CDR2 FQGNSA. In nucleotides, the CDR3 is TGTGCCAGCAGCTCCTTGGAGGGACGAGCCGAGCAGTACTTC. It translates to CASSSLEGRAEQYF.

The V and J genes are TRBV3-1 (or the pseudogene TRBV3-2) and TRBJ2-5; 7 nucleotides line up with TRBD1. The CDR3 runs to 13 residues. After removal of 6 bases from V and 5 bases from J, the junction contained 6 bases not matched to a gene. Per the germline V gene, CDR1 is LGHDT and CDR2 is YNNKEL (reference sequence). CDR3 sequence: CASRLQGSETQYF. The CDR3 DNA sequence: TGTGCCAGCAGACTACAGGGGTCGGAGACCCAGTACTTC.